A single sample gave rise to the 20 T cell receptor beta chains below, sequenced in a study of shared clonotypes between healthy human individuals. Sequencing used immunoSEQ multiplex PCR; TCRdb keeps in-frame clones, though not all of them. Among approximately 940,000 clones listed, roughly 72% were seen once. The sample consisted of memory CD4+ T cells sorted from blood. Subset defined: CD45RA-negative fraction. These receptors were taken from a man aged 18-30 years in good health.

The chain has TRBV5-6 and TRBJ1-6; D remains ambiguous. V was shortened by 0 bases and J by 4 bases, with 14 bases between the two germline ends. The CDR3 consists of 17 residues. Per the germline V gene, CDR1 is SGHDT and CDR2 is YYEEEE. CDR3 nucleotide sequence: TGTGCCAGCAGCTTGGTCTCGGCTGACTCTTATAATTCACCCCTCCACTTT. Residues: CASSLVSADSYNSPLHF.

V usage is TRBV27 and J usage is TRBJ2-7; 8 bases map to TRBD1. In germline, CDR1 is MNHEY, CDR2 SMNVEV (reference sequence). This CDR3 is 11 amino acids long. V was pared by 6 bases and J by 9 bases, with 4 bases of the junction left unmatched. In DNA, the CDR3 is TGTGCCAGCAGCCCCGGACAGGGGCAGTACTTC. It codes for CASSPGQGQYF.

This sequence joins TRBV29-1 and TRBJ1-4; TRBD1 matches at 10 bases. Germline trimming cut 6 bases from V and 5 bases from J; bases unmatched to any gene: 3. The CDR3 extends over 13 amino acids. Germline V gene sequence: CDR1 SQVTM, CDR2 ANQGSEA. The CDR3 bases are TGCAGCGTGGGACAGGGGAGGAATGAAAAACTGTTTTTT. Its translation is CSVGQGRNEKLFF.

Comment on this clone: With a far larger clone one base away, a read error is the likely cause. Distinct nucleotide sequences in the sample also encode this CDR3. This rearrangement joins TRBV13 to TRBJ2-3, with D uncertain. The CDR3 spans 13 residues. The V end was cut by 2 bases, the J end by 1 base, with 4 bases between. Germline lookup yields CDR1 PRHDT and CDR2 FYEKMQ (reference sequence). CDR3 coding DNA: TGTGCCAGCAGCTTACCGGGCACAGATACGCAGTATTTT. This translates into CASSLPGTDTQYF.

The V gene is TRBV5-1, the J gene TRBJ2-1; no firm D call. Trimming stripped 2 bases from V and 0 bases from J, with 18 bases between. CDR1 SGHRS and CDR2 YFSETQ come from the germline V gene. The CDR3 runs 18 residues. The DNA of the CDR3 is TGCGCCAGCAGCTTAAAAACTACCTTTGCGAGCTCCTACAATGAGCAGTTCTTC. It specifies CASSLKTTFASSYNEQFF.

The chain couples TRBV7-9 to TRBJ2-1; the match to TRBD2 covers 7 bases. Germline V lookup: CDR1 SEHNR, CDR2 FQNEAQ (reference sequence). V dropped 5 bases and J dropped 2; count of bases not matched to a gene: 6. The CDR3 is 15 residues long. This chain's CDR3 is CASSPPGLAYNEQFF. CDR3 DNA sequence: TGTGCCAGCAGCCCCCCCGGACTAGCCTACAATGAGCAGTTCTTC.

The chain employs TRBV7-2 and TRBJ2-3, with TRBD2 matching 14 bases. Germline assignment: CDR1 SGHTA and CDR2 FQGNSA. The V gene end was trimmed by 5 bases and the J gene end by 3 bases; junction bases not matched to a gene: 7. The CDR3 is 17 amino acids. The CDR3 coding sequence is TGTGCCAGCAGCACAACCGGGACTAGCGGGAGAACAGATACGCAGTATTTT. Protein sequence: CASSTTGTSGRTDTQYF. The full variable domain, with the rest looked up from reference TRBV7-2 and TRBJ2-3, is GAGVSQSPSNKVTEKGKDVELRCDPISGHTALYWYRQSLGQGLEFLIYFQGNSAPDKSGLPSDRFSAERTGGSVSTLTIQRTQQEDSAVYLCASSTTGTSGRTDTQYFGPGTRLTVL.

In this sample, this clone turned up a few times. This sequence joins TRBV28 and TRBJ1-2, with 8 bases that match TRBD1. The CDR3 is made up of 14 amino acids. Unmatched junction bases numbered 8, after V lost 3 bases and J lost 8 bases. CDR1 and CDR2 from the germline V gene are MDHEN and SYDVKM. For the CDR3, the DNA is TGTGCCAGCAGTTTTAGGACAGGGATAAGGGGCTACACCTTC. It codes for CASSFRTGIRGYTF.

The genes are TRBV2 and TRBJ2-6; D is perhaps TRBD2 (6 bases). The ends were cut back, 6 bases at V and 2 bases at J, with 8 bases in the middle. CDR3 length: 14 amino acids. Germline loops: CDR1 SNHLY, CDR2 FYNNEI. The CDR3 sequence: CASRGGAGANVLTF. CDR3 DNA: TGTGCCAGCAGAGGAGGGGCTGGGGCCAACGTCCTGACTTTC. The full variable domain, in which reference TRBV2 and TRBJ2-6 provide the parts outside the CDR3, is EPEVTQTPSHQVTQMGQEVILRCVPISNHLYFYWYRQILGQKVEFLVSFYNNEISEKSEIFDDQFSVERPDGSNFTLKIRSTKLEDSAMYFCASRGGAGANVLTFGAGSRLTVL.

The chain combines TRBV6-7 with TRBJ2-2; a weak D match, TRBD2 (5 bases). TRBV6-7 is an ORF, and what it does is uncertain. V lost 0 bases and J 0 bases, leaving 11 bases between the germline ends. The CDR3 covers 17 residues. The CDR3 nucleotides are TGTGCCAGCAGTTACTCGTTAGGAGGCCCGAACACCGGGGAGCTGTTTTTT. It yields the protein CASSYSLGGPNTGELFF.

The genes are TRBV7-2 and TRBJ2-5; D is ambiguous. Looked up from germline, CDR1 is SGHTA and CDR2 is FQGNSA. Trimming removed 5 bases from V and 5 bases from J, with 9 bases in between. This CDR3 is built from 12 residues. CDR3 DNA sequence: TGTGCCAGCAGCCGGGTCAGGGAGACCCAGTACTTC. Its translation: CASSRVRETQYF.

The genes are TRBV7-9 and TRBJ2-2; 7 bases line up with TRBD2. Trimming removed 1 base from V and 6 bases from J; junction bases left unmatched: 8. CDR1 is SEHNR and CDR2 is FQNEAQ in the germline V gene (reference sequence). The CDR3 extends over 16 amino acids. The CDR3 DNA follows: TGTGCCAGCAGCTTAGGTAGCGGGTACGGTTCCGGGGAGCTGTTTTTT. Its protein product is CASSLGSGYGSGELFF. Full variable domain (missing parts from reference TRBV7-9 and TRBJ2-2): DTGVSQNPRHKITKRGQNVTFRCDPISEHNRLYWYRQTLGQGPEFLTYFQNEAQLEKSRLLSDRFSAERPKGSFSTLEIQRTEQGDSAMYLCASSLGSGYGSGELFFGEGSRLTVL.

V is TRBV2 and J is TRBJ2-3; D gene ambiguous. Germline V gene data show CDR1 as SNHLY and CDR2 as FYNNEI. V lost 2 bases, J lost 1 base, and 4 bases lay in between. This CDR3 has 13 residues. The chain's CDR3 is CASSEMGTDTQYF. CDR3 in DNA: TGTGCCAGCAGTGAAATGGGCACAGATACGCAGTATTTT.

The CDR3 here is CASRTSGGPGNTIYF. CDR3 sequence (DNA): TGTGCCAGCCGTACCTCCGGGGGGCCTGGAAACACCATATATTTT. The chain recombines TRBV6-6 with TRBJ1-3; D possibly corresponds to TRBD1 (6 bases). The CDR3 covers 15 residues. V lost 8 bases to trimming and J lost 2 bases, with 16 bases between them. Germline V lookup: CDR1 MNHNY, CDR2 SVGAGI (reference sequence).

The chain uses TRBV6-5 and TRBJ1-5; no firm D call. V lost 4 bases and J 7 bases, leaving 11 bases between the germline ends. This CDR3 spans 13 amino acids. The germline V gene encodes CDR1 MNHEY and CDR2 SVGAGI. The CDR3 bases are TGTGCCAGCAGTTTTCCGCTTGGGCAGCCCCAGCATTTT. Protein: CASSFPLGQPQHF.

The V and J genes are TRBV6-6 and TRBJ1-3; the D is unclear. V was trimmed by 8 bases and J by 6 bases, leaving 17 bases between them. The CDR3 runs to 14 residues. The germline V gene encodes CDR1 MNHNY and CDR2 SVGAGI (reference sequence). The chain's CDR3 is CASGLGILQNTIYF. The CDR3 coding sequence is TGTGCCAGCGGACTTGGCATCCTTCAAAACACCATATATTTT.

This sequence joins TRBV10-3 and TRBJ1-1; D perhaps matches TRBD1 (5 bases). The V gene's germline CDR1 is ENHRY and CDR2 SYGVKD. This CDR3 is built from 13 residues. Trimming cost V 6 bases and J 1 base, with 9 bases left between them. The CDR3 protein is CAIRRQQNTEAFF. The CDR3 nucleotides read TGTGCCATCAGACGACAGCAGAACACTGAAGCTTTCTTT.

The chain links TRBV5-4 to TRBJ2-2; D is unclear. The CDR3 has 15 amino acids. The germline V gene encodes CDR1 SGHNT and CDR2 YYREEE (reference sequence). The V gene lost 0 bases and the J gene lost 1 base, with 7 bases spanning the gap. The CDR3 protein is CASSLASKNTGELFF. DNA of the CDR3: TGTGCCAGCAGCTTGGCTTCAAAGAACACCGGGGAGCTGTTTTTT.

This clone showed up just a few times. The chain employs TRBV18 and TRBJ2-4; a weak D match, TRBD1 (6 bases). Trimming shortened V by 1 base and J by 4 bases, and 8 bases separated the two germline ends. The CDR3 has 14 residues. From germline, CDR1 is KGHSH and CDR2 LQKENI. CDR3 region: CASSPQQGKNIQYF. The CDR3 coding sequence is TGTGCCAGCTCACCACAACAGGGTAAAAACATTCAGTACTTC.

In this sample, this clone turned up a few times. As DNA, the CDR3 is TGCGCCAGCAGCCAAGCTATATCCAGCGGCTACGAGCAGTACTTC. It is translated as CASSQAISSGYEQYF. This rearrangement joins TRBV4-3 to TRBJ2-7, with TRBD2 as a possible D gene (5 bases). The length of the CDR3 is 15 residues. V lost 1 base and J lost 3, with 13 bases in between. Germline CDR1 is LGHNA and CDR2 is YSLEER.